Listed below are T cell receptor beta chains from one sample, sequenced in a study of T-cell memory formation after mild COVID-19. Each CDR3 protein is one row after TCRdb ran MiXCR on the 5' RACE reads. The sample shows tens of thousands of distinct CDR3 sequences, 7.3% of them seen only once. The sample comprised PBMCs or a T cell subset sorted from them (not recorded which). The receptors come from a man between 18 and 29 years old who had mild COVID-19 (a few samples of this study predate the infection). Cell type and time point are not known. Each CDR3 is given with its conserved first and last residue. Part of the rows lack a size; the others show once, few, many or a class for expanded clones.

few	TRBV27	CASSLRPGGQETQYF
few	TRBV5-1	CASSLFDMSQETQYF
many	TRBV7-8	CASSLGRRAPRGTQYF
NA	TRBV7-2	CASSLAARSQGNTIYF
NA	TRBV6-6	CASSYVSGDTIYF
NA	TRBV7-3	CASSLGQGGNEQFF
NA	TRBV20-1	CSASQGNKYGYTF
few	TRBV18	CASSPAGAGVLYEQYF
NA	TRBV20-1	CSASQGTTEAFF
NA	TRBV6-6	CASSYSREGSYTF
NA	TRBV4-1	CASSQETGWRSNQPQHF
NA	TRBV5-1	CASSFSGGTGELFF
few	TRBV4-3	CASSQAATGTGLGYTF
NA	TRBV29-1	CSVQNTEAFF
NA	TRBV5-1	CASSPQGFQGGHEQYF
few	TRBV6-2/TRBV6-3	CASTYSLDTQYF
NA	TRBV19	CASSISGPINTGELFF
few	TRBV7-2	CASSFGIQETQYF
NA	TRBV29-1	CSVDTRQGPNGYTF
NA	TRBV3-1	CASSPSEANTEAFF
few	TRBV2	CASRGTVTTDTQYF
NA	TRBV5-1	CASSLAGRSSYEQYF
NA	TRBV7-2	CASRPTGSGANVLTF
medium-sized	TRBV3-1	CASSQGLAGATGELFF
NA	TRBV4-3	CASSPYGVSKANYGYTF
NA	TRBV6-6	CASSKLEGGSLNNEQFF
few	TRBV6-5	CASSKDSNSYEQYF